Presented here are 19 T cell receptor beta chains from one specimen sequenced in a study of T cell repertoires in cytomegalovirus infection. Via MiXCR, TCRdb re-called the reads, giving one row per CDR3 protein. There are fewer than 300,000 distinct CDR3 sequences in the sample; roughly 25% occur only once, and approximately 13% lies in the top ten. Sequenced input: PBMCs. The receptors shown here come from a human donor in good health (CMV status not recorded). Some clones in this sample may be carry-over from other donors' samples.

The chain recombines TRBV20-1 with TRBJ2-5; a possible D gene is TRBD2 (5 bases). V was trimmed by 3 bases and J by 5 bases, leaving 10 bases between them. This CDR3 spans 12 amino acids. In germline, CDR1 is DFQATT, CDR2 SNEGSKA (reference sequence). Here the CDR3 DNA reads TGCAGTGCTAGTCAACTAGAGGAGACCCAGTACTTC. Translated, it gives CSASQLEETQYF.

This clonotype was detected many times. The genes are TRBV3-1 and TRBJ1-4, with D unclear. CDR3 length equals 16 residues. CDR1 and CDR2 (germline): LGHDT, YNNKEL (reference sequence). V shed 4 bases and J shed 7 bases, with 19 bases lying between them. CDR3 amino acids: CASSLQNPRGSEKLFF. The CDR3 DNA follows: TGTGCCAGCAGCCTTCAGAACCCGCGAGGCAGTGAAAAACTGTTTTTT.

In its sample, this clonotype was seen many times. The V and J genes are TRBV11-2 and TRBJ1-5; 11 bases match TRBD1. The CDR3 sequence is 18 residues long. In germline, CDR1 is SGHAT, CDR2 FQNNGV. Unmatched junction bases numbered 11, after V lost 5 bases and J lost 2 bases. In nucleotides, the CDR3 is TGTGCCAGCAGCGGGGACAGGGGGGGATCGGGGGGCAATCAGCCCCAGCATTTT. This gives the protein CASSGDRGGSGGNQPQHF.

The genes are TRBV15 and TRBJ2-1, with 8 bases matching TRBD2. The CDR3 covers 16 residues. CDR1 and CDR2 from the germline V gene are LNHNV and YYDKDF (reference sequence). Germline trimming cut 2 bases from V and 7 bases from J; bases unmatched to any gene: 10. For the CDR3, the DNA is TGTGCCACCAGCAGAAGCGGGAGTGGTTCATTAAATGAGCAGTTCTTC. Translation: CATSRSGSGSLNEQFF. Combining the CDR3 with reference TRBV15 and TRBJ2-1 gives the whole variable domain DAMVIQNPRYQVTQFGKPVTLSCSQTLNHNVMYWYQQKSSQAPKLLFHYYDKDFNNEADTPDNFQSRRPNTSFCFLDIRSPGLGDTAMYLCATSRSGSGSLNEQFFGPGTRLTVL.

This clonotype was picked up a small number of times. The rearrangement links TRBV5-1 to TRBJ2-1, with 15 nucleotides matching TRBD2. With V trimmed by 4 bases and J by 6 bases, 5 bases remained unmatched. Per germline, CDR1 SGHRS and CDR2 YFSETQ. The CDR3 consists of 16 residues. The CDR3 DNA is TGCGCCAGCAGCCCGGGACTAGCGGGAGGATCCAATGAGCAGTTCTTC. It specifies CASSPGLAGGSNEQFF.

This clonotype was counted at least ten times. The chain uses TRBV7-2 and TRBJ2-7; 7 nucleotides line up with TRBD1. There are 15 residues in the CDR3. V shed 3 bases, J shed 2 bases, and the junction held 7 bases outside the gene matches. The germline gives CDR1 SGHTA, CDR2 FQGNSA. The CDR3 nucleotides read TGTGCCAGCAGCTTCGACAGGGCAAGTCCCTACGAGCAGTACTTC. Its translation: CASSFDRASPYEQYF. Filled out from reference TRBV7-2 and TRBJ2-7, the complete variable domain reads GAGVSQSPSNKVTEKGKDVELRCDPISGHTALYWYRQSLGQGLEFLIYFQGNSAPDKSGLPSDRFSAERTGGSVSTLTIQRTQQEDSAVYLCASSFDRASPYEQYFGPGTRLTVT.

This chain links TRBV28 with TRBJ2-5; 7 positions match TRBD1. Losses at the gene ends were 3 bases for V and 4 bases for J; bases not matched to a gene: 11. From germline, CDR1 is MDHEN and CDR2 SYDVKM. The CDR3 runs 16 residues. In DNA form, the CDR3 reads TGTGCCAGCAGTTTGGAACAAACAGGGGTCGGAGAGACCCAGTACTTC. Its protein is CASSLEQTGVGETQYF.

This clonotype has a count of ten or more. This rearrangement joins TRBV7-2 to TRBJ1-1, with D possibly TRBD1 on 5 matching bases. Germline V gene sequence: CDR1 SGHTA, CDR2 FQGNSA. V lost 6 bases, J lost 1 base, and 9 bases lay in between. CDR3 length: 13 residues. The CDR3 loop reads CASSPGPNTEAFF. DNA of the CDR3: TGTGCCAGCAGTCCGGGACCGAACACTGAAGCTTTCTTT.

Many counts were recorded for this clonotype. The V and J genes are TRBV7-8 and TRBJ2-7; 9 bases fit TRBD2. The CDR3 has 13 amino acids. Germline assignment: CDR1 SGHVS and CDR2 FQNEAQ. CDR3 residues: CASLAGPAVEQYF. CDR3 nucleotides: TGTGCAAGCCTAGCGGGGCCCGCAGTCGAGCAGTACTTC.

This clonotype was observed at least ten times. The chain combines TRBV7-9 with TRBJ2-3, with a tentative D call TRBD2 (6 bases). This CDR3 spans 14 amino acids. Germline CDR1 SEHNR, CDR2 FQNEAQ (reference sequence). V lost 5 bases to trimming and J lost 6 bases, with 15 bases between them. The CDR3 region is CASSPGGTSDTQYF. CDR3 nucleotide sequence: TGTGCCAGCAGCCCAGGAGGGACTTCGGATACGCAGTATTTT.

The chain combines TRBV6-5 with TRBJ2-3, with D possibly matching TRBD1 (5 bases). This CDR3 contains 18 residues. The germline V gene encodes CDR1 MNHEY and CDR2 SVGAGI. Trimming left V 6 bases short and J 1 base short, with 23 bases between. CDR3 in DNA: TGTGCCAGCAGAACCTCCCTTTTAGTTGGGGCTGGCACAGATACGCAGTATTTT. It encodes CASRTSLLVGAGTDTQYF.

The chain carries TRBV18 and TRBJ2-3; 7 positions agree with TRBD2. J lost 1 base, V lost 3 bases, and 7 bases had no gene match. The CDR3 runs to 16 residues. The V gene's germline CDR1 is KGHSH and CDR2 LQKENI. CDR3 DNA sequence: TGTGCCAGCTCACCCCCCTCTAGCGGCCGCACAGATACGCAGTATTTT. Residues: CASSPPSSGRTDTQYF.

This clonotype was counted at least ten times. The rearrangement joins TRBV6-1 to TRBJ2-2, with TRBD1 identical over 7 bases. Germline V lookup: CDR1 MNHNS, CDR2 SASEGT. With 6 bases clipped from V and 0 bases from J, the junction kept 10 bases outside the gene matches. The CDR3 consists of 17 residues. The CDR3 nucleotides read TGTGCCAGCAGGGAGTATCGGACAGGAACGAACACCGGGGAGCTGTTTTTT. It encodes CASREYRTGTNTGELFF.

The chain couples TRBV20-1 to TRBJ2-3, with D possibly called TRBD1 or TRBD2 (5 bases each). This CDR3 is built from 18 residues. Looked up from germline, CDR1 is DFQATT and CDR2 is SNEGSKA (reference sequence). Deletions cut 3 bases from V and 5 bases from J, with 27 bases between. Written as DNA, the CDR3 is TGCAGTGCTAGCGGAGGTCTACGGCAGGGAAGGGGAAAAGATACGCAGTATTTT. Protein sequence: CSASGGLRQGRGKDTQYF.

This clonotype has a count of ten or more. V is TRBV7-8 and J is TRBJ2-2, with D unclear. The CDR3 has 14 residues. V lost 3 bases to trimming and J lost 6 bases, with 11 bases between them. Germline CDR1 is SGHVS and CDR2 is FQNEAQ. CDR3 DNA: TGTGCCAGCAGCTTTAGATTGACCCCCGGGGAGCTGTTTTTT. Its protein is CASSFRLTPGELFF.

There are a few counts of this clonotype. This chain links TRBV10-3 with TRBJ2-2, with 11 positions matching TRBD1. CDR1 and CDR2 (germline): ENHRY, SYGVKD. V shed 4 bases and J 5 bases; nucleotides not matched to a gene: 12. The CDR3 consists of 18 residues. In DNA, the CDR3 is TGTGCCATCAGTGCAATAGACTCCGGGACAGGGGGGACCGGGGAGCTGTTTTTT. It yields the protein CAISAIDSGTGGTGELFF.

This clonotype was counted only a few times. J is TRBJ1-2 and V is TRBV27, with 9 bases fitting TRBD1. The CDR3 is made up of 15 amino acids. V was pared by 5 bases and J by 4 bases, with 8 bases of the junction left unmatched. Germline V gene sequence: CDR1 MNHEY, CDR2 SMNVEV (reference sequence). CDR3 bases: TGTGCCAGCAGTCTACGACAGGGGGTGACCTATGGCTACACCTTC. Protein product: CASSLRQGVTYGYTF.

This clonotype was seen many times. This chain links TRBV29-1 with TRBJ1-1, with 9 nucleotides matching TRBD1. The CDR3 is 13 amino acids. Germline values: CDR1 SQVTM, CDR2 ANQGSEA. V gave up 4 bases and J gave up 0 bases; unmatched junction bases: 0. The DNA of the CDR3 is TGCAGCGTTGGGGACAGGGTGAACACTGAAGCTTTCTTT. This sequence encodes CSVGDRVNTEAFF.

Ten or more counts support this clonotype. The chain employs TRBV7-2 and TRBJ2-2; D remains ambiguous. CDR1 and CDR2 (germline): SGHTA, FQGNSA. With 5 bases removed from V and 4 bases from J, the gap between germline ends came to 11 bases. The CDR3 is made up of 14 amino acids. The DNA of the CDR3 is TGTGCCAGCAGCCGCGACGTGGGCACCGGGGAGCTGTTTTTT. This sequence encodes CASSRDVGTGELFF.